The next 26 T cell receptor beta chains were all read from a single sample in a study of blood T cell repertoires in COVID-19. This table comes from immunoSEQ multiplex PCR, and its TCRdb copy is limited to in-frame clones, with some not included. The sample carries about 100,000 clones, 75% to 90% recorded once. Sequences were obtained from peripheral blood. These receptors were obtained from a woman of 80 years or more with acute or convalescent COVID-19.

The chain's CDR3 is CAWSVGGGGYGYTF. In DNA form, the CDR3 reads TGTGCCTGGAGTGTAGGAGGGGGCGGCTATGGCTACACCTTC. This rearrangement joins TRBV30 to TRBJ1-2; 7 bases are shared with TRBD1. The CDR3 spans 14 residues. V trimming: 0 bases; J trimming: 4 bases; junction bases outside the gene matches: 5. Looked up from germline, CDR1 is GTSNPN and CDR2 is SVGIG (reference sequence).

This chain uses TRBV7-2 with TRBJ1-1; TRBD1 might be the D (6 bases). The CDR3 is made up of 15 amino acids. The germline V gene has CDR1 SGHTA and CDR2 FQGNSA. Trimming pared 5 bases from V and 1 base from J, leaving 14 bases between. CDR3 residues: CASSPGVGSNTEAFF. CDR3 bases: TGTGCCAGCAGCCCAGGGGTGGGATCGAACACTGAAGCTTTCTTT.

The CDR3 is CASSLGGAFDSSSYGYTF. DNA for the CDR3: TGTGCCAGCAGCTTGGGGGGTGCGTTTGACAGCTCATCCTATGGCTACACCTTC. The chain couples TRBV5-4 to TRBJ1-2, with TRBD1 as a possible D gene (5 bases). The CDR3 is made up of 18 amino acids. The V and J ends lost 0 bases and 4 bases respectively, with 22 bases between them. Germline-derived CDR1 and CDR2 are SGHNT and YYREEE (reference sequence). The variable domain in full, completed from reference TRBV5-4 and TRBJ1-2, reads ETGVTQSPTHLIKTRGQQVTLRCSSQSGHNTVSWYQQALGQGPQFIFQYYREEENGRGNFPPRFSGLQFPNYSSELNVNALELDDSALYLCASSLGGAFDSSSYGYTFGSGTRLTVV.

V gene TRBV27 combines with J gene TRBJ2-4, with TRBD1 identical over 7 bases. V shed 2 bases, J shed 3 bases, and the junction held 4 bases outside the gene matches. The CDR3 is made up of 15 amino acids. Germline lookup yields CDR1 MNHEY and CDR2 SMNVEV (reference sequence). CDR3: CASSLKAGGKNIQYF. In nucleotides, the CDR3 is TGTGCCAGCAGTTTAAAGGCAGGGGGCAAAAACATTCAGTACTTC.

The chain uses TRBV30 and TRBJ2-7, with D possibly matching TRBD1 (6 bases). Germline CDR1 is GTSNPN and CDR2 is SVGIG (reference sequence). The V end was cut by 4 bases, the J end by 6 bases, with 13 bases between. The CDR3 is made up of 12 amino acids. CDR3 in DNA: TGTGCCTGGACCGGGACACAGAGCGAGCAGTACTTC. This sequence encodes CAWTGTQSEQYF.

The V call is TRBV19, the J call TRBJ1-1; 9 bases line up with TRBD1. Trimming at V came to 5 bases and at J to 1 base, leaving 5 bases not matched to a gene. The CDR3 contains 15 residues. CDR1 is LNHDA, CDR2 SQIVND, per germline (reference sequence). This CDR3 reads CASSPGQGRNTEAFF. The CDR3 coding sequence is TGTGCCAGTAGTCCGGGACAGGGAAGGAACACTGAAGCTTTCTTT.

The chain links TRBV21-1 to TRBJ2-1; the table calls TRBD1, which could not be checked here. TRBV21-1 corresponds to a pseudogene. The CDR3 spans 17 residues. DNA for the CDR3: TGTGCCAGCAGCAAAGCGCAACAGGGGAGTCGGTACAATGAGCAGTTCTTC. Amino acid sequence: CASSKAQQGSRYNEQFF.

The V call is TRBV18, the J call TRBJ2-1, with TRBD1 matching over 8 bases. The trim removed 2 bases at V and 2 bases at J, leaving 5 bases unmatched. The CDR3 runs 16 residues. CDR1 and CDR2 from the germline V gene are KGHSH and LQKENI. The CDR3 is CASSPGAGGPYNEQFF. For the CDR3, the DNA is TGTGCCAGCTCACCAGGGGCAGGGGGCCCCTACAATGAGCAGTTCTTC.

The CDR3 DNA is TGTGCCATCAGCCCCCTTGACCCGGGACAGGGACCTAAACCTTACGAGCAGTACTTC. Residues: CAISPLDPGQGPKPYEQYF. The V and J genes are TRBV10-3 and TRBJ2-7; 9 bases align to TRBD1. The CDR3 length is 19 residues. The germline V gene has CDR1 ENHRY and CDR2 SYGVKD. J gave up 4 bases and V 6 bases, and 22 bases lay outside the gene matches.

The rearrangement links TRBV3-1 (or the pseudogene TRBV3-2) to TRBJ1-2, with D possibly TRBD1 on 6 matching bases. The CDR3 extends over 14 amino acids. V was pared by 2 bases and J by 4 bases, with 11 bases between. Germline values: CDR1 LGHDT, CDR2 YNNKEL (reference sequence). The CDR3 coding sequence is TGTGCCAGCAGCCAACTACAGGGAACCTATGGCTACACCTTC. Amino acids: CASSQLQGTYGYTF.

Written as DNA, the CDR3 is TGTGCCAGCAGATGGACAACTCACGAGCAGTACTTC. Encoded protein: CASRWTTHEQYF. The chain recombines TRBV6-5 with TRBJ2-7; maybe TRBD1 (5 bases). Germline lookup yields CDR1 MNHEY and CDR2 SVGAGI. The V end lost 6 bases, the J end lost 5 bases, and 11 bases lay between the germline ends. The CDR3 covers 12 residues.

V and J are TRBV2 and TRBJ1-2; D is undetermined. Deletions cut 1 base from V and 12 bases from J, with 9 bases between. The germline CDR1 and CDR2 sequences are SNHLY and FYNNEI. The CDR3 runs to 11 residues. CDR3: CASSEVGGHTF. In DNA, the CDR3 is TGTGCCAGCAGTGAAGTCGGCGGTCACACCTTC.

The chain recombines TRBV23-1 with TRBJ2-1; 8 bases map to TRBD1. TRBV23-1 is an ORF, with its function uncertain. This CDR3 has 16 amino acids. The V gene end was trimmed by 7 bases and the J gene end by 0 bases; junction bases not matched to a gene: 8. The CDR3 bases are TGCGCCAGCACCAACGAGGGGACAGGCTCCTACAATGAGCAGTTCTTC. Protein product: CASTNEGTGSYNEQFF.

The chain employs TRBV6-5 and TRBJ1-2, with 9 positions matching TRBD1. V shed 6 bases and J 8 bases; nucleotides not matched to a gene: 10. Per germline, CDR1 MNHEY and CDR2 SVGAGI. This CDR3 comprises 14 residues. The CDR3 loop reads CASRPQQGAGGYTF. CDR3 DNA sequence: TGTGCCAGCAGGCCGCAACAGGGGGCAGGCGGCTACACCTTC.

V is TRBV7-8 and J is TRBJ1-1; 7 nucleotides agree with TRBD1. The CDR3 is 17 amino acids. CDR1 is SGHVS, CDR2 FQNEAQ, per germline. Germline trimming cut 1 base from V and 3 bases from J; bases unmatched to any gene: 11. In DNA form, the CDR3 reads TGTGCCAGCAGCTTAGTACTAGCCCGTACAGGGGACACTGAAGCTTTCTTT. Translated, it gives CASSLVLARTGDTEAFF. The full variable domain, in which reference TRBV7-8 and TRBJ1-1 provide the parts outside the CDR3, is GAGVSQSPRYKVAKRGQDVALRCDPISGHVSLFWYQQALGQGPEFLTYFQNEAQLDKSGLPSDRFFAERPEGSVSTLKIQRTQQEDSAVYLCASSLVLARTGDTEAFFGQGTRLTVV.

The chain combines TRBV5-1 with TRBJ2-2, with D possibly being TRBD1 (6 bases). V was pared by 4 bases and J by 5 bases, with 12 bases between. There are 14 residues in the CDR3. Germline loops: CDR1 SGHRS, CDR2 YFSETQ. CDR3 sequence: CASSARQDTGELFF. CDR3 nucleotides: TGCGCCAGCAGCGCAAGACAGGATACCGGGGAGCTGTTTTTT. The whole variable domain, filled in from reference TRBV5-1 and TRBJ2-2, reads KAGVTQTPRYLIKTRGQQVTLSCSPISGHRSVSWYQQTPGQGLQFLFEYFSETQRNKGNFPGRFSGRQFSNSRSEMNVSTLELGDSALYLCASSARQDTGELFFGEGSRLTVL.

The rearrangement uses TRBV7-2 and TRBJ1-5; D uncertain. The germline CDR1 and CDR2 sequences are SGHTA and FQGNSA. The CDR3 has 16 residues. V dropped 2 bases and J dropped 0 bases, with 11 bases sitting between them. The CDR3 protein is CASSLLEGNSNQPQHF. The DNA for the CDR3 is TGTGCCAGCAGCTTATTGGAGGGAAATAGCAATCAGCCCCAGCATTTT.

The gene calls are TRBV7-9 and TRBJ2-2, with D hard to call. Germline V gene sequence: CDR1 SEHNR, CDR2 FQNEAQ (reference sequence). V shed 8 bases and J shed 1 base, with 5 bases lying between them. This CDR3 has 12 amino acids. DNA of the CDR3: TGTGCCAGCCCCCGGAACACCGGGGAGCTGTTTTTT. Translating it yields CASPRNTGELFF.

The J gene is TRBJ1-1, the V gene TRBV19; TRBD1 matches 10 bases. The CDR3 is made up of 15 amino acids. J was trimmed by 4 bases and V by 7 bases; bases with no gene match: 9. Looked up from germline, CDR1 is LNHDA and CDR2 is SQIVND (reference sequence). This chain's CDR3 is CASIPRTGGITEAFF. The CDR3 DNA follows: TGTGCCAGTATTCCCAGGACAGGGGGAATCACTGAAGCTTTCTTT.

The chain has TRBV28 and TRBJ2-4, with TRBD2 identical over 11 bases. The CDR3 is 17 residues long. The ends lost 3 bases at V and 9 bases at J; junction bases unmatched: 13. CDR1 and CDR2 from the germline V gene are MDHEN and SYDVKM. The CDR3 reads CASSFNGGSGGAGIQYF. As DNA, the CDR3 is TGTGCCAGCAGTTTCAATGGTGGTAGCGGGGGGGCCGGCATTCAGTACTTC.

The CDR3 coding sequence is TGTGCCAGCAGCGCTGACAGGCAGAACACTGAAGCTTTCTTT. It specifies CASSADRQNTEAFF. The J gene is TRBJ1-1, the V gene TRBV5-6; TRBD1 might be the D (6 bases). The germline V and J ends were trimmed by 4 bases and 1 base, with 11 bases remaining between them. Germline V lookup: CDR1 SGHDT, CDR2 YYEEEE. The CDR3 totals 14 residues.

This clone turned up a few times. This chain links TRBV5-1 with TRBJ1-6; no firm D call. This CDR3 spans 16 amino acids. Looked up from germline, CDR1 is SGHRS and CDR2 is YFSETQ. Between the trimmed V and J ends, which lost 4 bases and 0 bases, there was a span of 11 bases. As DNA, the CDR3 is TGCGCCAGCAGCGAGCTCGGGTACTCCTATAATTCACCCCTCCACTTT. It translates to CASSELGYSYNSPLHF.

This rearrangement joins TRBV10-2 to TRBJ1-5; D perhaps matches TRBD1 (5 bases). Between the trimmed V and J ends, which lost 7 bases and 7 bases, there was a span of 14 bases. There are 13 residues in the CDR3. The germline CDR1 and CDR2 sequences are WSHSY and SAAADI. CDR3 region: CASTQQGGQPQHF. The CDR3 DNA follows: TGCGCCAGCACCCAGCAGGGTGGGCAGCCCCAGCATTTT.

This clone was observed once. The rearrangement joins TRBV6-6 to TRBJ2-2, with a tentative D call TRBD1 (5 bases). Germline CDR1 is MNHNY and CDR2 is SVGAGI (reference sequence). Deletions cut 6 bases from V and 4 bases from J, with 15 bases between. This CDR3 has 15 residues. The CDR3 reads CASSHNTGPTGELFF. For the CDR3, the DNA is TGTGCCAGCAGCCACAACACAGGTCCCACCGGGGAGCTGTTTTTT.

The rearrangement joins TRBV18 to TRBJ2-5; tentatively, D is TRBD1 (5 bases). V lost 0 bases, J lost 4 bases, and 12 bases lay in between. This CDR3 spans 15 amino acids. Germline V gene lookup returns CDR1 KGHSH and CDR2 LQKENI. The CDR3 is CASSPPGRTSETQYF. The CDR3 DNA reads TGTGCCAGCTCACCACCCGGAAGGACATCAGAGACCCAGTACTTC.

The rearrangement links TRBV11-2 to TRBJ2-3; TRBD2 matches at 12 bases. Trimming removed 5 bases from V and 0 bases from J; junction bases left unmatched: 3. The germline V gene encodes CDR1 SGHAT and CDR2 FQNNGV. The CDR3 runs 16 residues. Here the CDR3 DNA reads TGTGCCAGCAGCCCCCTAGCGGGGGGGAGCACAGATACGCAGTATTTT. It specifies CASSPLAGGSTDTQYF.